What follows describes a single TCR beta chain. Its specificity is not known. The data were obtained in a study of T cell responses to AZD1222 COVID-19 vaccine. Notes on the study in general: Donors skewed white British and female; clonal diversity was possibly underestimated. Spike-specific TCR depth and breadth grew after two AZD1222 doses. Samples come after the peak T cell response, not at day 14.

CDR3 length: 16 residues. The V segment lost 1 base and the J segment 1 base; nucleotides outside the gene matches: 4. Germline V gives CDR1 SGHRS, CDR2 YFSETQ. The table came from immunoSEQ multiplex PCR; TCRdb's copy has only in-frame clones and leaves some out. Here the sample spans roughly 140,000 clones, roughly 80% being singletons. Sequences were derived from peripheral blood, sampled on day 0 of MenACWY control vaccination. This clonotype originated in an adult in good health. V is TRBV5-1 and J is TRBJ2-5; 10 bases match TRBD2. For the CDR3, the DNA is TGCGCCAGCAGCTTGAATAAGCGGGGGGGCCAAGAGACCCAGTACTTC. This sequence encodes CASSLNKRGGQETQYF.